This T cell receptor (beta chain) was obtained from a study of T cell clones after liver transplantation. Clones were read by immunoSEQ multiplex PCR, and TCRdb kept only the in-frame ones, dropping some. The table records about 47,000 clones, roughly 90% of them present only once. The CDR3 has 12 amino acids. V lost 2 bases and J 9 bases, leaving 8 bases between the germline ends. Germline CDR1 SEHNR, CDR2 FQNEAQ (reference sequence). Unstimulated PBMCs were sorted into CD3+CD4+ and CD3+CD8+ populations. This sequence was found in a human patient who received a liver transplant. A subset of T cells may come from the graft donor. Sequenced material: CD8+ T cells from blood, taken 12 months after liver transplant. The chain carries TRBV7-9 and TRBJ2-1, with TRBD1 as a possible D gene (6 bases). CDR3 sequence (DNA): TGTGCCAGCAGCTTATTAGGGGGTGAGCAGTTCTTC. Its translation is CASSLLGGEQFF. The full variable domain, rest sourced from reference TRBV7-9 and TRBJ2-1, is DTGVSQNPRHKITKRGQNVTFRCDPISEHNRLYWYRQTLGQGPEFLTYFQNEAQLEKSRLLSDRFSAERPKGSFSTLEIQRTEQGDSAMYLCASSLLGGEQFFGPGTRLTVL.